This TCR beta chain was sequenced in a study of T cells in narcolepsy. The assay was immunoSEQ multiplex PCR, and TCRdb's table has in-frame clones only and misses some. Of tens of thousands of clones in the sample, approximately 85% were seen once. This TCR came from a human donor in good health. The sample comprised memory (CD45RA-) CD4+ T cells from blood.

CDR3 protein: CASSSLGTSGRFGTDTQYF. The CDR3 DNA follows: TGTGCCAGCAGCTCCCTAGGGACTAGCGGGAGGTTTGGCACAGATACGCAGTATTTT. The chain has TRBV27 and TRBJ2-3; TRBD2 matches at 15 bases. The junction had 11 bases not matched to a gene; V was cut back by 6 bases and J by 1 base. Per germline, CDR1 MNHEY and CDR2 SMNVEV (reference sequence). This CDR3 contains 19 residues.